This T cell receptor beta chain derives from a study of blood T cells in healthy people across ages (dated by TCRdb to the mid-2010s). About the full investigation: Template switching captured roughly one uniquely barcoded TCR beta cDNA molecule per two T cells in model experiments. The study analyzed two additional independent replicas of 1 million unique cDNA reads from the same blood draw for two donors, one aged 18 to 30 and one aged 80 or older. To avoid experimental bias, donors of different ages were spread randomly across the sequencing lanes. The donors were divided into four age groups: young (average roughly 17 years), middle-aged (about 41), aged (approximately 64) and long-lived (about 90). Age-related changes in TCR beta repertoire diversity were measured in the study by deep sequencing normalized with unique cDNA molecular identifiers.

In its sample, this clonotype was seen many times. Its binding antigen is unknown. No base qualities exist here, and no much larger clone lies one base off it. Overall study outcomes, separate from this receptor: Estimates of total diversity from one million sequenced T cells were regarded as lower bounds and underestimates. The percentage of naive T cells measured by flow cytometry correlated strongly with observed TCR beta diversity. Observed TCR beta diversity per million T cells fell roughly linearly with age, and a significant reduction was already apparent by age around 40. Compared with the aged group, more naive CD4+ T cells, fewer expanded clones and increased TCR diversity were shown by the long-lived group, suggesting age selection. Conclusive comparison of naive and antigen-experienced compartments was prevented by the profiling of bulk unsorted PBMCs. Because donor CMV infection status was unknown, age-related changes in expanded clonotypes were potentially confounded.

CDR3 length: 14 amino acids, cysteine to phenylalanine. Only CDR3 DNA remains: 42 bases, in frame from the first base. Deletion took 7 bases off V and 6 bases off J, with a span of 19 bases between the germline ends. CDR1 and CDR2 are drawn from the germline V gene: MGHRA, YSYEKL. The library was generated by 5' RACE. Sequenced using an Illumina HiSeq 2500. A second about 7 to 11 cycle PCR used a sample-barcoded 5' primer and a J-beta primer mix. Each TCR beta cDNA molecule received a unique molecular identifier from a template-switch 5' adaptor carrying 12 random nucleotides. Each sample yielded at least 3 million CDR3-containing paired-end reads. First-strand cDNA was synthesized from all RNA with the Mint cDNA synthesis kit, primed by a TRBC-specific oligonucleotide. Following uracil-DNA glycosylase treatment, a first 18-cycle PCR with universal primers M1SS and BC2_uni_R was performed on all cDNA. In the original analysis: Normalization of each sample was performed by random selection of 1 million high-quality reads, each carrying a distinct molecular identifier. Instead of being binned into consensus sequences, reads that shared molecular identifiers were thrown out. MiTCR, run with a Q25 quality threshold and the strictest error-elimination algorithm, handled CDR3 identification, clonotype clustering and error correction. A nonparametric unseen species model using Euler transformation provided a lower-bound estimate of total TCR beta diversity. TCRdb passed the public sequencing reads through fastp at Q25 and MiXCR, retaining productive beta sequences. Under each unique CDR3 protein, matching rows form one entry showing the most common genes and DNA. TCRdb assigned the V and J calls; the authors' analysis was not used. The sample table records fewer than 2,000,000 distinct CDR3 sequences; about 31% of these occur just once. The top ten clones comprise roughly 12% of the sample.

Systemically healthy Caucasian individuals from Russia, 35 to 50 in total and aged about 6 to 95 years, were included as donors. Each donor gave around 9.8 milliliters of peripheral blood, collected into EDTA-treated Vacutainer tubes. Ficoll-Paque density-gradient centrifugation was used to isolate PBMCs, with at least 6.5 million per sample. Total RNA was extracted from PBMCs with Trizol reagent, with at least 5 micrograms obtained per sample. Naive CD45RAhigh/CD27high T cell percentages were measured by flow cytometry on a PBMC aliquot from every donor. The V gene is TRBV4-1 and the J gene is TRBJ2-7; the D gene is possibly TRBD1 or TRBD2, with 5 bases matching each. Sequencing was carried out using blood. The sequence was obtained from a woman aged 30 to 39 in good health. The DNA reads TGCGCCAGCAAACGGGACCCAGGGTCGGGCGAGCAGTACTTC. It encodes CASKRDPGSGEQYF.